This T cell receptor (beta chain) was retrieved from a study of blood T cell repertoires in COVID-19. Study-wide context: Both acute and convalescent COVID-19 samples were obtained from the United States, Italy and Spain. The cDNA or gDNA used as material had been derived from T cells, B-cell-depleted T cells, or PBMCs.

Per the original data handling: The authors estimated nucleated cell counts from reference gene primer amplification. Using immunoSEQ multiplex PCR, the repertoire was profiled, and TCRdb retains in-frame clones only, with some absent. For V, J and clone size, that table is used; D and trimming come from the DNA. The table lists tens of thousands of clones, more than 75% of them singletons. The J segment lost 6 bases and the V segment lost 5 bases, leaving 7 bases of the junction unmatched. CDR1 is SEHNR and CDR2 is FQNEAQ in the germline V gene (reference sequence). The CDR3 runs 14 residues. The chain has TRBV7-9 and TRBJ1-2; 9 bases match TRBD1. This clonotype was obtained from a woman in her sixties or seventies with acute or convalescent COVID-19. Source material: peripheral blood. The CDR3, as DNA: TGTGCCAGCAGCCAAACAGGGGGCACGAATGGCTACACCTTC. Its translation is CASSQTGGTNGYTF.